Shown below are 15 T cell receptor beta chains from a single sample sequenced in a study of radiation and T cells in renal cell carcinoma. Using immunoSEQ multiplex PCR, the repertoire was profiled, and TCRdb retains in-frame clones only, with some absent. The top ten hold 20% to 25% of the sample, which has about 140,000 clones, 83% seen once. Time point denoted: baseline pretreatment blood. Described treatment: 15 Gy SBRT to primary tumor, nephrectomy 4 weeks later. The sequencing here drew on blood, taken from a patient whose treatment included radiotherapy and nephrectomy. Receptors were obtained from a woman between 45 and 60 years old with renal cell carcinoma.

This clone has a handful of counts. The CDR3 DNA reads TGCAGCGTTGTCCAGGTCCCGAACACTGAAGCTTTCTTT. As protein: CSVVQVPNTEAFF. This rearrangement joins TRBV29-1 to TRBJ1-1, with no clear D. The germline V gene encodes CDR1 SQVTM and CDR2 ANQGSEA. This CDR3 spans 13 amino acids. Deletions cut 4 bases from V and 1 base from J, with 10 bases between.

The gene calls are TRBV7-2 and TRBJ1-2, with 7 nucleotides matching TRBD1. CDR3 length: 13 amino acids. Germline CDR1 and CDR2: SGHTA and FQGNSA. The trim removed 5 bases at V and 4 bases at J, leaving 4 bases unmatched. CDR3 bases: TGTGCCAGCAGCCGGGACAGTAGCTATGGCTACACCTTC. This codes for CASSRDSSYGYTF.

The chain combines TRBV7-9 with TRBJ1-2, with D perhaps matching TRBD1 (5 bases). The CDR3 runs to 14 residues. Germline values: CDR1 SEHNR, CDR2 FQNEAQ (reference sequence). V lost 1 base and J lost 4, with 10 bases in between. DNA for the CDR3: TGTGCCAGCAGCTTAGGATCCAGGGCCTATGGCTACACCTTC. Its translation: CASSLGSRAYGYTF.

The V gene is TRBV28, the J gene TRBJ1-2; tentative D call: TRBD1 (6 bases). Germline V gives CDR1 MDHEN, CDR2 SYDVKM. This CDR3 spans 11 amino acids. V lost 5 bases to trimming and J lost 8 bases, with 9 bases between them. This chain's CDR3 is CASSGQRGYTF. The CDR3 nucleotides are TGTGCCAGCAGTGGACAGCGAGGCTACACCTTC.

This chain uses TRBV29-1 with TRBJ1-6; 10 bases are shared with TRBD1. The trim removed 6 bases at V and 10 bases at J, leaving 3 bases unmatched. CDR1 and CDR2 (germline): SQVTM, ANQGSEA. The CDR3 is made up of 12 amino acids. CDR3 DNA: TGCAGCGTGGGGACAGGGGAATCACCCCTCCACTTT. Its translation: CSVGTGESPLHF.

V and J are TRBV6-1 and TRBJ2-6, with no clear D. Looked up from germline, CDR1 is MNHNS and CDR2 is SASEGT. This CDR3 contains 13 residues. The V end was cut by 8 bases, the J end by 2 bases, with 7 bases between. The CDR3 DNA reads as TGTGCCAGCTTATTGGCTGGGGCCAACGTCCTGACTTTC. Amino acids: CASLLAGANVLTF.

The chain couples TRBV5-6 to TRBJ2-3, with 11 bases identical to TRBD2. CDR1 SGHDT and CDR2 YYEEEE come from the germline V gene. The CDR3 is 16 amino acids. Trimming at V came to 4 bases and at J to 5 bases, leaving 9 bases not matched to a gene. CDR3 protein: CASSNPGLAVGDTQYF. For the CDR3, the DNA is TGTGCCAGCAGCAATCCGGGACTAGCGGTGGGAGATACGCAGTATTTT.

CDR3 protein: CASSLRQGVPEAFF. CDR3 nucleotide sequence: TGTGCCAGCAGCTTACGACAGGGGGTGCCTGAAGCTTTCTTT. V usage is TRBV5-6 and J usage is TRBJ1-1; the match to TRBD1 covers 9 bases. After removal of 2 bases from V and 6 bases from J, the junction contained 5 bases not matched to a gene. Germline V lookup: CDR1 SGHDT, CDR2 YYEEEE. The CDR3 has 14 amino acids.

This clone was counted only a few times. The chain has TRBV4-3 and TRBJ1-4; D ambiguous. This CDR3 region has 13 residues. Per germline, CDR1 LGHNA and CDR2 YSLEER. V dropped 0 bases and J dropped 5 bases, with 4 bases sitting between them. CDR3 nucleotide sequence: TGCGCCAGCAGCCAAGACACCAATGAAAAACTGTTTTTT. The encoded protein is CASSQDTNEKLFF.

Only a few counts were recorded for this clone. The genes are TRBV2 and TRBJ1-2; a possible D gene is TRBD1 (6 bases). Germline V gene data show CDR1 as SNHLY and CDR2 as FYNNEI. This CDR3 contains 13 residues. Between the trimmed V and J ends, which lost 5 bases and 8 bases, there was a span of 15 bases. CDR3 loop: CASSRSRGEGYTF. In DNA form, the CDR3 reads TGTGCCAGCAGTAGGTCCAGGGGAGAGGGCTACACCTTC.

This chain connects TRBV4-3 to TRBJ1-1, with no clear D. Germline V CDR1 and CDR2: LGHNA, YSLEER. Trimming removed 4 bases at V and 4 bases at J, with 10 bases between. The CDR3 sequence is 13 residues long. The CDR3 region has the DNA TGCGCCAGCAGCCCACGGGATAGCACTGAAGCTTTCTTT. Its translation is CASSPRDSTEAFF.

The rearrangement uses TRBV27 and TRBJ1-1; D is uncertain. The CDR3 is 12 amino acids. Between the trimmed V and J ends, which lost 11 bases and 6 bases, there was a span of 16 bases. Germline V gene lookup returns CDR1 MNHEY and CDR2 SMNVEV (reference sequence). CDR3 amino acids: CAGSPSGSEAFF. The CDR3 region has the DNA TGTGCCGGATCGCCCTCGGGGTCTGAAGCTTTCTTT.

The J gene is TRBJ2-7, the V gene TRBV10-3; no definite D call. The CDR3 totals 14 residues. CDR1 and CDR2 from the germline V gene are ENHRY and SYGVKD. V was shortened by 0 bases and J by 3 bases, with 9 bases between the two germline ends. CDR3 sequence: CAISESAVIYEQYF. The CDR3 DNA follows: TGTGCCATCAGTGAGTCGGCGGTGATCTACGAGCAGTACTTC.

The chain recombines TRBV5-1 with TRBJ2-7, with 8 nucleotides matching TRBD1. The germline V gene encodes CDR1 SGHRS and CDR2 YFSETQ. V was clipped by 0 bases and J by 3 bases; unmatched bases: 5. The CDR3 is 15 residues long. The CDR3 sequence is CASSLDGTGDYEQYF. CDR3 nucleotide sequence: TGCGCCAGCAGCTTGGACGGGACAGGAGACTACGAGCAGTACTTC. The whole variable domain, filled in from reference TRBV5-1 and TRBJ2-7, reads KAGVTQTPRYLIKTRGQQVTLSCSPISGHRSVSWYQQTPGQGLQFLFEYFSETQRNKGNFPGRFSGRQFSNSRSEMNVSTLELGDSALYLCASSLDGTGDYEQYFGPGTRLTVT.

This clone is a singleton in its sample. The CDR3 protein is CASSVDVGRASGTRSQETQYF. CDR3 sequence (DNA): TGTGCCAGCAGCGTAGATGTGGGTAGGGCTAGCGGGACAAGATCCCAAGAGACCCAGTACTTC. The chain recombines TRBV9 with TRBJ2-5; 9 nucleotides match TRBD2. This CDR3 region has 21 residues. After removal of 0 bases from V and 1 base from J, the junction contained 19 bases not matched to a gene. Looked up from germline, CDR1 is SGDLS and CDR2 is YYNGEE.